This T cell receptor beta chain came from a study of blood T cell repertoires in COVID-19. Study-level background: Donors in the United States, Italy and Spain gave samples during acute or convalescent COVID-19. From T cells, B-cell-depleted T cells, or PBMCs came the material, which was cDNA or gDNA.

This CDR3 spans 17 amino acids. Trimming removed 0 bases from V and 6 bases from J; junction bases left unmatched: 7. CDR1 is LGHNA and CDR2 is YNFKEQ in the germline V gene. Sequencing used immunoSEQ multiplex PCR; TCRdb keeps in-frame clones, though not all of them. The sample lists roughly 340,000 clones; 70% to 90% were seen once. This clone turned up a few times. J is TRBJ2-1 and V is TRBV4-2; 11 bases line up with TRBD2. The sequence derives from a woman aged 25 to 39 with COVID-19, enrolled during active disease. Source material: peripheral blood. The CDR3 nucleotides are TGTGCCAGCAGCCAAGATCCCCTAGCGGGGGGATTCAATGAGCAGTTCTTC. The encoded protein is CASSQDPLAGGFNEQFF.